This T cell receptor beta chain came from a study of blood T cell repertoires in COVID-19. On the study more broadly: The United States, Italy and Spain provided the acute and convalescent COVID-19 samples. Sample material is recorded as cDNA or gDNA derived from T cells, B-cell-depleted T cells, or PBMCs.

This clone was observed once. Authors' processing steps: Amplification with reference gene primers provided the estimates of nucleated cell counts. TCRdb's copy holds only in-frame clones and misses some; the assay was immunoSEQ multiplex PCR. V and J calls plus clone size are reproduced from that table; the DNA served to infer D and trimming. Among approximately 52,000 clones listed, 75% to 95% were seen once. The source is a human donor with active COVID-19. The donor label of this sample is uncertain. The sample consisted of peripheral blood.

The CDR3 DNA is TGTGCCAGCAGCATACGGGACAAAACCTACGAGCAGTACTTC. Encoded protein: CASSIRDKTYEQYF. The chain joins TRBV5-6 to TRBJ2-7; perhaps TRBD1 as D (6 bases). The germline V and J ends were trimmed by 4 bases and 2 bases, with 13 bases remaining between them. Germline V gene data show CDR1 as SGHDT and CDR2 as YYEEEE. There are 14 residues in the CDR3.